Below, 26 T cell receptor beta chains from the same sample are listed, as sequenced in a study of radiotherapy plus CTLA-4 blockade in lung cancer. This table comes from immunoSEQ multiplex PCR, and its TCRdb copy is limited to in-frame clones, with some not included. In the table there are 70,000 to 85,000 clones, around 74% of which are singletons. Material: peripheral blood, obtained from a patient treated with radiotherapy plus ipilimumab. Receptor source: a human donor with non-small cell lung cancer whose response to radiotherapy plus ipilimumab could not be evaluated.

The chain recombines TRBV6-1 with TRBJ1-5; 7 nucleotides agree with TRBD1. This CDR3 is built from 16 residues. With V trimmed by 3 bases and J by 3 bases, 8 bases remained unmatched. Per germline, CDR1 MNHNS and CDR2 SASEGT. CDR3: CASSDLLTGNNQPQHF. The CDR3 DNA reads TGTGCCAGCAGTGACCTCTTGACAGGGAACAATCAGCCCCAGCATTTT.

This chain connects TRBV7-6 to TRBJ2-7, with D perhaps matching TRBD1 (5 bases). In germline, CDR1 is SGHVS, CDR2 FNYEAQ. This CDR3 has 15 amino acids. The germline V and J ends were trimmed by 1 base and 3 bases, with 13 bases remaining between them. In DNA form, the CDR3 reads TGTGCCAGCAGCTTAGGTGGGGCAGGGAACTACGAGCAGTACTTC. Its protein product is CASSLGGAGNYEQYF.

The chain combines TRBV18 with TRBJ2-1; 8 nucleotides line up with TRBD2. CDR1 is KGHSH, CDR2 LQKENI, per germline. This CDR3 is 15 amino acids long. After removal of 3 bases from V and 2 bases from J, the junction contained 3 bases not matched to a gene. CDR3 in amino acids: CASSPLAGTYNEQFF. The CDR3 coding sequence is TGTGCCAGCTCACCCTTAGCGGGAACCTACAATGAGCAGTTCTTC.

The rearrangement joins TRBV19 to TRBJ1-5; D is perhaps TRBD1 (6 bases). This CDR3 spans 15 amino acids. Germline CDR1 is LNHDA and CDR2 is SQIVND (reference sequence). Trimming shortened V by 3 bases and J by 6 bases, and 15 bases separated the two germline ends. Written as DNA, the CDR3 is TGTGCCAGTAGTATCCGAGGGGGGGATGGTCAGCCCCAGCATTTT. Encoded protein: CASSIRGGDGQPQHF.

The genes are TRBV29-1 and TRBJ2-7; D unresolved. Trimming removed 7 bases at V and 2 bases at J, with 12 bases between. Germline V gives CDR1 SQVTM, CDR2 ANQGSEA. The CDR3 is made up of 12 amino acids. CDR3 nucleotide sequence: TGCAGCGCTACTCTATCAACCTACGAGCAGTACTTC. Translated: CSATLSTYEQYF.

The chain has TRBV19 and TRBJ2-7; D gene ambiguous. Germline CDR1 reads LNHDA; CDR2 reads SQIVND (reference sequence). V was cut by 0 bases and J by 0 bases, with 9 bases left in between. The CDR3 is 15 amino acids. This CDR3 reads CASSIEYVSSYEQYF. In DNA form, the CDR3 reads TGTGCCAGTAGTATAGAGTACGTCAGCTCCTACGAGCAGTACTTC.

This clone was observed a few times. The chain recombines TRBV6-5 with TRBJ2-1; a possible D gene is TRBD2 (5 bases). Trimming left V 3 bases short and J 5 bases short, with 14 bases between. From germline, CDR1 is MNHEY and CDR2 SVGAGI. This CDR3 contains 15 residues. CDR3 DNA sequence: TGTGCCAGCAGTTATCCCTTTCGGCGGGACAATGAGCAGTTCTTC. It specifies CASSYPFRRDNEQFF.

The chain's CDR3 is CAWRDSGRADEQFF. CDR3 coding DNA: TGTGCCTGGAGGGATAGCGGGAGGGCCGATGAGCAGTTCTTC. J is TRBJ2-1 and V is TRBV30, with 11 bases fitting TRBD2. Germline CDR1 and CDR2: GTSNPN and SVGIG (reference sequence). V gave up 3 bases and J gave up 8 bases; unmatched junction bases: 6. This CDR3 contains 14 residues.

This clone was seen a few times. V is TRBV5-1 and J is TRBJ2-7; D unclear. CDR1 is SGHRS, CDR2 YFSETQ, per germline. The ends were cut back, 0 bases at V and 2 bases at J, with 9 bases in the middle. This CDR3 has 14 residues. CDR3 region: CASSLASYTYEQYF. CDR3 nucleotides: TGCGCCAGCAGCTTGGCTTCGTACACCTACGAGCAGTACTTC.

The chain combines TRBV4-1 with TRBJ1-1, with D possibly TRBD1 on 5 matching bases. This CDR3 is 17 amino acids long. Germline CDR1 and CDR2: MGHRA and YSYEKL. V shed 1 base and J shed 2 bases, with 17 bases lying between them. CDR3 residues: CASSQVLSDRLNTEAFF. The CDR3 DNA is TGCGCCAGCAGCCAAGTCCTGAGTGACAGATTAAACACTGAAGCTTTCTTT.

The chain links TRBV5-6 to TRBJ2-7; possibly TRBD2 for D (6 bases). The CDR3 covers 13 residues. From germline, CDR1 is SGHDT and CDR2 YYEEEE. Trimming took off 2 bases at V and 3 bases at J, with 9 bases between the two ends. In DNA, the CDR3 is TGTGCCAGCAGCTTATCGGGAGTCTACGAGCAGTACTTC. Its translation is CASSLSGVYEQYF.

The chain uses TRBV11-2 and TRBJ1-4; D remains ambiguous. Trimming cost V 3 bases and J 0 bases, with 5 bases left between them. The length of the CDR3 is 14 residues. Per germline, CDR1 SGHAT and CDR2 FQNNGV. This CDR3 is CASSFNPTNEKLFF. CDR3 bases: TGTGCCAGCAGCTTTAATCCAACTAATGAAAAACTGTTTTTT.

The V gene is TRBV19, the J gene TRBJ1-2; D gene unclear. CDR1 is LNHDA and CDR2 is SQIVND in the germline V gene (reference sequence). V gave up 5 bases and J gave up 8 bases, with 15 bases separating them. The CDR3 runs 13 residues. The chain's CDR3 is CASSPVDQEGYTF. In nucleotides, the CDR3 is TGTGCCAGTAGTCCCGTGGATCAGGAAGGCTACACCTTC.

This clone appeared a few times. The chain links TRBV6-6 to TRBJ2-1; 10 positions match TRBD2. Germline CDR1 and CDR2: MNHNY and SVGAGI (reference sequence). V dropped 2 bases and J dropped 8; count of bases not matched to a gene: 6. The CDR3 is made up of 15 amino acids. The DNA of the CDR3 is TGTGCCAGCAGTTACGTACTAGCGGGAACTGATGAGCAGTTCTTC. Translation: CASSYVLAGTDEQFF.

The V call is TRBV19, the J call TRBJ2-1, with TRBD1 matching 8 bases. The CDR3 is 16 residues long. V lost 1 base and J lost 8; bases outside the gene matches: 10. From germline, CDR1 is LNHDA and CDR2 SQIVND (reference sequence). Here the CDR3 DNA reads TGTGCCAGTAGTATAGGGGGCGGGACAGGCGGGTATGAGCAGTTCTTC. As protein: CASSIGGGTGGYEQFF.

The chain links TRBV6-6 to TRBJ1-1, with D possibly being TRBD1 (6 bases). This CDR3 contains 14 residues. V was cut by 4 bases and J by 4 bases, with 13 bases left in between. Germline V CDR1 and CDR2: MNHNY, SVGAGI (reference sequence). The CDR3 loop is CASSSPRQATEAFF. Written as DNA, the CDR3 is TGTGCCAGCAGTTCCCCTCGACAGGCCACTGAAGCTTTCTTT.

The rearrangement joins TRBV7-9 to TRBJ2-1; 9 positions match TRBD1. Germline V CDR1 and CDR2: SEHNR, FQNEAQ (reference sequence). The CDR3 is 17 amino acids. V was clipped by 5 bases and J by 8 bases; unmatched bases: 16. The CDR3: CASSLSTGTGRTYEQFF. The CDR3 DNA sequence: TGTGCCAGCAGCCTGTCCACCGGGACAGGGCGAACGTATGAGCAGTTCTTC.

The chain is built from TRBV25-1 and TRBJ2-1, with D possibly being TRBD2 (6 bases). V gave up 0 bases and J gave up 0 bases, with 12 bases separating them. Germline V gene lookup returns CDR1 MGHDK and CDR2 SYGVNS. The CDR3 is 17 residues long. CDR3 protein: CASSEYDGGVSYNEQFF. In DNA, the CDR3 is TGTGCCAGCAGTGAATATGACGGCGGGGTCTCCTACAATGAGCAGTTCTTC.

The chain combines TRBV6-1 with TRBJ1-1, with D hard to call. Between the trimmed V and J ends, which lost 6 bases and 2 bases, there was a span of 4 bases. The germline gives CDR1 MNHNS, CDR2 SASEGT. The CDR3 is 11 amino acids. CDR3 sequence reads: CASRANTEAFF. The CDR3 coding sequence is TGTGCCAGCAGAGCTAACACTGAAGCTTTCTTT.

This chain joins TRBV9 and TRBJ2-5; TRBD1 matches 8 bases. Germline V gene lookup returns CDR1 SGDLS and CDR2 YYNGEE. The V segment lost 4 bases and the J segment 4 bases; nucleotides outside the gene matches: 18. This CDR3 is 18 amino acids long. CDR3 loop: CASSLHTYTGGKRETQYF. CDR3 DNA: TGTGCCAGCAGCCTACACACTTACACAGGGGGGAAGAGAGAGACCCAGTACTTC.

V is TRBV7-9 and J is TRBJ2-3, with TRBD2 matching 9 bases. The CDR3 runs to 16 residues. In germline, CDR1 is SEHNR, CDR2 FQNEAQ (reference sequence). The V segment lost 5 bases and the J segment 0 bases; nucleotides outside the gene matches: 6. CDR3 DNA: TGTGCCAGCAGCCAAATTAGCGGGGGTAGCACAGATACGCAGTATTTT. It is translated as CASSQISGGSTDTQYF. Full variable domain (outside the CDR3, taken from reference TRBV7-9 and TRBJ2-3): DTGVSQNPRHKITKRGQNVTFRCDPISEHNRLYWYRQTLGQGPEFLTYFQNEAQLEKSRLLSDRFSAERPKGSFSTLEIQRTEQGDSAMYLCASSQISGGSTDTQYFGPGTRLTVL.

On this clone: The sample carries other DNA sequences with the same CDR3. The rearrangement joins TRBV29-1 to TRBJ1-2; perhaps TRBD1 as D (5 bases). CDR1 SQVTM and CDR2 ANQGSEA come from the germline V gene. CDR3 size: 12 residues. The V end was cut by 7 bases, the J end by 2 bases, with 11 bases between. CDR3: CSASGGNYGYTF. The CDR3 DNA reads as TGCAGCGCATCCGGGGGGAACTATGGCTACACCTTC.

This clone was seen a few times. The chain employs TRBV19 and TRBJ1-3, with D uncertain. Germline V gene sequence: CDR1 LNHDA, CDR2 SQIVND (reference sequence). The CDR3 runs 14 residues. The V end was cut by 5 bases, the J end by 2 bases, with 10 bases between. CDR3 DNA: TGTGCCAGTAGTCCCGTTGTAACTGGAAACACCATATATTTT. Translating gives CASSPVVTGNTIYF. Supplemented by reference TRBV19 and TRBJ1-3, the full variable domain reads DGGITQSPKYLFRKEGQNVTLSCEQNLNHDAMYWYRQDPGQGLRLIYYSQIVNDFQKGDIAEGYSVSREKKESFPLTVTSAQKNPTAFYLCASSPVVTGNTIYFGEGSWLTVV.

The rearrangement uses TRBV9 and TRBJ2-3, with 7 bases identical to TRBD1. Per the germline V gene, CDR1 is SGDLS and CDR2 is YYNGEE. Trimming removed 0 bases from V and 3 bases from J; junction bases left unmatched: 7. This CDR3 is 16 amino acids long. CDR3 coding DNA: TGTGCCAGCAGCGTAGTTCCAGGGGGAGTAACAGATACGCAGTATTTT. Translation gives CASSVVPGGVTDTQYF.

This sequence joins TRBV5-4 and TRBJ2-3; a possible D gene is TRBD1 (6 bases). V was cut by 4 bases and J by 2 bases, with 17 bases left in between. The CDR3 sequence is 16 residues long. Germline V gene lookup returns CDR1 SGHNT and CDR2 YYREEE (reference sequence). CDR3: CASSKYREGATDTQYF. Here the CDR3 DNA reads TGTGCCAGCAGCAAGTACAGGGAAGGGGCCACAGATACGCAGTATTTT. Full variable domain (rest looked up from reference TRBV5-4 and TRBJ2-3): ETGVTQSPTHLIKTRGQQVTLRCSSQSGHNTVSWYQQALGQGPQFIFQYYREEENGRGNFPPRFSGLQFPNYSSELNVNALELDDSALYLCASSKYREGATDTQYFGPGTRLTVL.

This rearrangement joins TRBV4-1 to TRBJ2-4, with 14 bases identical to TRBD2. Germline V gene data show CDR1 as MGHRA and CDR2 as YSYEKL. V gave up 3 bases and J gave up 2 bases; unmatched junction bases: 6. This CDR3 has 18 amino acids. The CDR3 bases are TGCGCCAGCAGCCATGGACTAGCGGGGGGCCGGACCAAAAACATTCAGTACTTC. The encoded protein is CASSHGLAGGRTKNIQYF.